Presented here are 4 T cell receptor delta chains from one specimen sequenced in a study of gamma-delta T cells after stem cell transplantation. TCRdb reprocessed the RT-PCR reads through CATT. Among around 16,000 delta-chain clones listed, over 8% were seen once. The specimen was gamma-delta T cells. The receptors were gathered from a human donor. It is not recorded whose cells these are; they may come from a transplant donor.

With respect to this clone: TCRdb records a much larger clone's protein for this DNA, with a difference at residues 3 and 16 that likely arises from a read error; the protein given is the translation of the DNA. The rearrangement uses TRDV2 and TRDJ1; 12 bases match TRDD3. The CDR3 length is 21 residues. Germline V CDR1 and CDR2: GEAIGNYY, EKD. The CDR3 DNA follows: TGTGCCTATGACACCGTCACTGGGGGATACAACGGGACTTCGTACGCCGATAAACTCATCTTT. This sequence encodes CAYDTVTGGYNGTSYADKLIF.

About this clone: TCRdb shows a much larger clone's protein in place of this DNA's translation, and the two differ at residue 8, likely through a read error; the protein shown is translated from the DNA. V gene TRDV1 combines with J gene TRDJ1, with 10 bases that match TRDD3. Germline CDR1 is TSWWSYY and CDR2 is QGS. With V trimmed by 5 bases and J by 2 bases, 20 bases remained unmatched. This CDR3 is 20 amino acids long. CDR3 protein: CALGNLPAYWGIGGTDKLIF. CDR3 sequence (DNA): TGTGCTCTTGGGAATCTTCCTGCCTACTGGGGGATCGGAGGTACCGATAAACTCATCTTT.

This clone turned up a few times. The protein given by TCRdb reflects a much larger clone and differs at residue 6 from this DNA's translation, likely from a read error; the protein shown is the DNA's translation. The V gene is TRDV3, the J gene TRDJ1, with a weak D call TRDD3 (5 bases). CDR1 and CDR2 (germline): TVYSNPD, GDNSRS (reference sequence). The CDR3 has 15 amino acids. Trimming removed 4 bases from V and 7 bases from J, with 25 bases in between. The CDR3 coding sequence is TGTGCCTGTGACACCGGGGAGGGATTACTCGGTAAACTCATCTTT. Encoded protein: CACDTGEGLLGKLIF.

As for this clone: A read error likely explains this, since a far larger clone differs by one base. Other DNA sequences in the sample encode the same CDR3. The rearrangement links TRDV2 to TRDJ3; 8 positions agree with TRDD3. The V gene's germline CDR1 is GEAIGNYY and CDR2 EKD. The CDR3 contains 20 residues. V was pared by 3 bases and J by 0 bases, with 12 bases of the junction left unmatched. This chain's CDR3 is CACDLPTGGPTSWDTRQMFF. In nucleotides, the CDR3 is TGTGCCTGTGACTTGCCTACTGGGGGGCCCACCTCCTGGGACACCCGACAGATGTTTTTC.